One and the same sample provided the 5 T cell receptor beta chains below, sequenced in a study of cytomegalovirus exposure and HLA in healthy donors (dated by TCRdb to the late 2010s). The library came from the immunoSEQ multiplex PCR assay. The multiplex PCR relied on a mix of 60 forward primers for TCR Vbeta segments and 13 reverse primers for TCR Jbeta segments. TCRdb obtained this table from immuneACCESS and retained in-frame rearrangements with V and J assigned. These tables miss some clones; where compared with another copy, unresolved V genes account for less than half of the shortfall, and the remainder is unexplained. The sample data list 100,000 to 150,000 clones, and approximately 83% of these were observed just once. 3.6% of the sample goes to the ten largest clones. The specimen was PBMCs. These receptors were obtained from a woman between 40 and 50 years old in good health and CMV-seropositive.

The rearrangement joins TRBV19 to TRBJ2-7, with 12 bases fitting TRBD2. The germline V gene has CDR1 LNHDA and CDR2 SQIVND (reference sequence). The CDR3 has 18 amino acids. Germline trimming cut 7 bases from V and 2 bases from J; bases unmatched to any gene: 15. The CDR3 protein is CASTMTSGGLNETYEQYF. The CDR3 DNA follows: TGTGCCAGTACGATGACTAGCGGGGGCCTTAACGAAACCTACGAGCAGTACTTC.

This sequence joins TRBV29-1 and TRBJ1-2, with no clear D. Germline assignment: CDR1 SQVTM and CDR2 ANQGSEA. Trimming pared 0 bases from V and 0 bases from J, leaving 8 bases between. The CDR3 sequence is 14 residues long. The CDR3 nucleotides read TGCAGCGTTGAAGAAAGGAGGACTAACTATGGCTACACCTTC. Translation: CSVEERRTNYGYTF.

The J gene is TRBJ2-1, the V gene TRBV5-1; TRBD2 aligns across 8 bases. The trim removed 1 base at V and 5 bases at J, leaving 5 bases unmatched. The CDR3 is made up of 15 amino acids. Germline V lookup: CDR1 SGHRS, CDR2 YFSETQ. CDR3 in DNA: TGCGCCAGCAGCTTGCGTCCCGGGGGGGACAATGAGCAGTTCTTC. It encodes CASSLRPGGDNEQFF.

The chain is built from TRBV27 and TRBJ1-5; 8 bases match TRBD1. V lost 3 bases, J lost 9 bases, and 4 bases stayed unmatched. In germline, CDR1 is MNHEY, CDR2 SMNVEV (reference sequence). This CDR3 comprises 13 residues. The chain's CDR3 is CASSFQGAGPQHF. DNA of the CDR3: TGTGCCAGCAGTTTCCAGGGGGCGGGGCCCCAGCATTTT.

This rearrangement joins TRBV6-4 to TRBJ2-3, with a weak D call TRBD2 (5 bases). Germline V gene lookup returns CDR1 MRHNA and CDR2 SNTAGT. Trimming took off 4 bases at V and 6 bases at J, with 17 bases between the two ends. The CDR3 runs to 15 residues. The CDR3 sequence: CASSASSGAADTQYF. The CDR3 nucleotides are TGTGCCAGCAGTGCCTCGAGCGGTGCGGCGGATACGCAGTATTTT.